This paragraph reports one T cell receptor beta chain. The source of the sample is a study of shared clonotypes between healthy human individuals. Study at large: Donors, aged 18 to 49, were a couple of women and a few men.

This table comes from immunoSEQ multiplex PCR, and its TCRdb copy is limited to in-frame clones, with some not included. The sample carries roughly 1 million clones, approximately 76% recorded once. CDR3 length: 16 amino acids. V gave up 5 bases and J gave up 1 base, with 17 bases separating them. Germline V lookup: CDR1 SGHTA, CDR2 FQGNSA. This TCR was sampled from a man younger than 30 in good health. The gene calls are TRBV7-2 and TRBJ2-5; maybe TRBD2 (5 bases). The sequencing sample was made of memory CD4+ T cells sorted from blood. Subset indicated: CD45RA-negative fraction. CDR3: CASSPGRVFIQETQYF. DNA for the CDR3: TGTGCCAGCAGCCCTGGGCGGGTCTTCATCCAAGAGACCCAGTACTTC.